This is a list of T cell receptor beta chains from one sample in a study of blood T cell repertoires in COVID-19. Repertoires were generated with immunoSEQ multiplex PCR, while TCRdb's copy carries only in-frame clones and drops some. The sample comprises 300,000 to 400,000 clones, about 93% of which are singletons, and roughly 3% rests with the top ten. Sequenced input: peripheral blood. These receptors all come from a woman aged 18-29 years who had recovered from COVID-19. The CDR3 runs from the conserved cysteine through the conserved F or W. D genes are given only for firm matches. Size tells how often a clone was seen (once, few, many) or the class of an expanded clone, and some rows leave it out.

clone size,D gene,J gene,V gene,CDR3 DNA,CDR3 protein
.,.,TRBJ1-1,TRBV6-5,TGTGCCAGCAGTTACCGTCACATTAACACTGAAGCTTTCTTT,CASSYRHINTEAFF
.,.,TRBJ1-1,TRBV7-9,TGTGCCAGCAGCTTATCAGGGGAGCACACTGAAGCTTTCTTT,CASSLSGEHTEAFF
.,TRBD1,TRBJ2-2,TRBV5-4,TGTGCCAGCAGCTTGAGACAGGGGAACACCGGGGAGCTGTTTTTT,CASSLRQGNTGELFF
.,.,TRBJ2-1,TRBV15,TGTGCCACCGCCCAAGGCGGTAGCTCCTACAATGAGCAGTTCTTC,CATAQGGSSYNEQFF
once,.,TRBJ1-2,TRBV6-4,TGTGCCAGCAGTGATGGGCGACGGGGCTATGGCTACACCTTC,CASSDGRRGYGYTF
.,.,TRBJ2-1,TRBV4-3,TGCGCCAGCAGCCAGACCCAAACCGCAGGCAATGAGCAGTTCTTC,CASSQTQTAGNEQFF
.,TRBD1,TRBJ2-4,TRBV11-3,TGTGCCAGCAGCTTAGGGTTAGAACAGGGGAAAAACATTCAGTACTTC,CASSLGLEQGKNIQYF
.,TRBD2,TRBJ2-5,TRBV5-4,TGTGCCAGCAGCCCCTCCGCGGGGGTGGAAGGAGAGACCCAGTACTTC,CASSPSAGVEGETQYF
.,.,TRBJ2-3,TRBV5-1,TGCGCCAGCAGCTTGCAGACTAGCACAGATACGCAGTATTTT,CASSLQTSTDTQYF
few,TRBD1,TRBJ1-2,TRBV14,TGTGCCAGCAGCCACGGGACAGGGCATGGCTACACCTTC,CASSHGTGHGYTF
.,TRBD1,TRBJ1-6,TRBV10-1,TGCGCCAGCAGTGAGCGACAGGGGAATTCACCCCTCCACTTT,CASSERQGNSPLHF
.,TRBD1,TRBJ2-2,TRBV14,TGTGCCAGCAGCGAAAGACAGGGGGCGAACACCGGGGAGCTGTTTTTT,CASSERQGANTGELFF
.,TRBD1,TRBJ1-1,TRBV29-1,TGCAGCGTTGGGGACAGGGGCAACACTGAAGCTTTCTTT,CSVGDRGNTEAFF
.,TRBD2,TRBJ2-5,TRBV5-6,TGTGCCAGCGGGGGAGGGGTCGGAAAGACCCAGTACTTC,CASGGGVGKTQYF
.,TRBD1,TRBJ2-5,TRBV30,TGTGCCTGGAGTGTAAGGGGGCGAGAGACCCAGTACTTC,CAWSVRGRETQYF
.,.,TRBJ2-3,TRBV15,TGTGCCACCAGCAGAGATTTCGGGAGAGATACGCAGTATTTT,CATSRDFGRDTQYF
.,.,TRBJ1-3,TRBV7-2,TGTGCCAGCAGCACACGCCCCCTTAAGGGGAGAAACACCATATATTTT,CASSTRPLKGRNTIYF
.,.,TRBJ1-3,TRBV11-3,TGTGCCAGCAGCTTGGGGACTCACGCCTCTGGAAACACCATATATTTT,CASSLGTHASGNTIYF
.,.,TRBJ1-1,TRBV7-2,TGTGCCAGCAATTGGGGGGTACCCACTGAAGCTTTCTTT,CASNWGVPTEAFF
.,.,TRBJ2-2,TRBV16,TGTGCCAGCAGCCAATCCGGGGTGTACTACACCGGGGAGCTGTTTTTT,CASSQSGVYYTGELFF
.,TRBD1,TRBJ1-2,TRBV19,TGTGCCAGTTCTGACAGGGGGGACTATGGCTACACCTTC,CASSDRGDYGYTF
.,TRBD1,TRBJ1-2,TRBV4-3,TGCGCCAGCAGCCAATCCGCCGGGACAGCAAACTATGGCTACACCTTC,CASSQSAGTANYGYTF
.,TRBD1,TRBJ1-6,TRBV27,TGTGCCAGCAGTTTTTCTCCTAGGACAGGCTTTAATAATAATTCACCCCTCCACTTT,CASSFSPRTGFNNNSPLHF
.,.,TRBJ1-1,TRBV11-3,TGTGCCAGCAGCTCCGGGGGGCCAATAACCCAAGCTTTCTTT,CASSSGGPITQAFF
.,.,TRBJ1-2,TRBV9,TGTGCCAGCAGCGAACAGGATTTCTATGGCTACACCTTC,CASSEQDFYGYTF
.,TRBD2,TRBJ2-2,TRBV7-2,TGTGCCAGCAGCTTAGCGGGACTAGGTAGCACCGGGGAGCTGTTTTTT,CASSLAGLGSTGELFF
.,TRBD2,TRBJ2-1,TRBV7-2,TGTGCCAGCAGCTTCGGGGGGTTTTGGAATGAGCAGTTCTTC,CASSFGGFWNEQFF
.,.,TRBJ2-1,TRBV5-6,TGTGCCAGCAGCCCCTGGGGGAGGGGGAACAACAATGAGCAGTTCTTC,CASSPWGRGNNNEQFF
once,.,TRBJ1-3,TRBV5-1,TGCGCCAGCAGCTCCAGCTCGGGGTCTGGAAACACCATATATTTT,CASSSSSGSGNTIYF
.,.,TRBJ1-6,TRBV6-6,TGTGCCAGCAGTTACCCTCCCTCTACCGATTCACCCCTCCACTTT,CASSYPPSTDSPLHF
once,TRBD1,TRBJ2-1,TRBV11-2,TGTGCCAGCAGCTTCGACAGGGGGCCAAATGAGCAGTTCTTC,CASSFDRGPNEQFF
.,TRBD2,TRBJ2-1,TRBV9,TGTGCCAGCAGCGTACGAGCGGGATTAGCTTCTGAGCAGTTCTTC,CASSVRAGLASEQFF
.,TRBD1,TRBJ2-1,TRBV4-3,TGCGCCAGCAGCCAAGATAACAGGGGAAGATGGAATGAGCAGTTCTTC,CASSQDNRGRWNEQFF
.,TRBD1,TRBJ2-3,TRBV7-9,TGTGCCAGCAGCTCACAGGGGGATGGCACAGATACGCAGTATTTT,CASSSQGDGTDTQYF
.,TRBD2,TRBJ2-5,TRBV14,TGTGCCAGCAATCCCCCGAGCGGGAGGGGGCAGACCCAGTACTTC,CASNPPSGRGQTQYF
.,.,TRBJ2-3,TRBV24-1,TGTGCCACCAGTGATTACAGGGACCGCACAGATACGCAGTATTTT,CATSDYRDRTDTQYF
.,TRBD1,TRBJ1-2,TRBV4-3,TGCGCCAGCAGCCAATATCAGGGGGTTGGCTATGGCTACACCTTC,CASSQYQGVGYGYTF
.,TRBD1,TRBJ2-1,TRBV5-1,TGCGCCAGCAGCCTCGAACCTCAGACAGGGAGTGAGTTCTTC,CASSLEPQTGSEFF
.,.,TRBJ1-5,TRBV7-8,TGTGCCAGCAGCTTATCGGTTTTCCGGGACAATCAGCCCCAGCATTTT,CASSLSVFRDNQPQHF
.,TRBD1,TRBJ2-1,TRBV30,TGTGCCTGGAAAGGACAGGGCTTCAACAATGAGCAGTTCTTC,CAWKGQGFNNEQFF
.,.,TRBJ2-5,TRBV5-1,TGCGCCAGCAGGGAAACCGGGATACAAGAGACCCAGTACTTC,CASRETGIQETQYF
.,.,TRBJ1-6,TRBV18,TGTGCCAGCTCACCACGGGGAACAGACGGGATAGGTCGTTCACCCCTCCACTTT,CASSPRGTDGIGRSPLHF
once,.,TRBJ1-3,TRBV11-3,TGTGCCAGCAGACAGGAGCTCTCTGGAAACACCATATATTTT,CASRQELSGNTIYF
.,.,TRBJ1-2,TRBV4-1,TGCGCCAGCAGCCCGGAACCAGGGAGGGGTGGCTACACCTTC,CASSPEPGRGGYTF
.,.,TRBJ2-5,TRBV14,TGTGCCAGCAGCTCGAATCCGGAAGAGACCCAGTACTTC,CASSSNPEETQYF
.,.,TRBJ1-3,TRBV4-3,TGCGCCAGCAGCCTCCGGGGAAATGGAGACACCATATATTTT,CASSLRGNGDTIYF
once,TRBD2,TRBJ2-1,TRBV20-1,TGCAGTGCTAGTCCGGTAGCGGGGTACAATGAGCAGTTCTTC,CSASPVAGYNEQFF
.,.,TRBJ1-2,TRBV5-1,TGCGCCAGCAGCTTGATTGCGGAAAGAAACTATGGCTACACCTTC,CASSLIAERNYGYTF
.,.,TRBJ1-1,TRBV5-8,TGTGCCAGCAGTACTTCCGGGACTGCCGTCCCTGAAGCTTTCTTT,CASSTSGTAVPEAFF
.,.,TRBJ1-4,TRBV2,TGTGCCAGCAGTGCGGACCTAACACAGGATGAAAAACTGTTTTTT,CASSADLTQDEKLFF
.,.,TRBJ1-2,TRBV7-2,TGTGCCAGCAGCTCCGGGGTGGACTATGGCTACACCTTC,CASSSGVDYGYTF
.,.,TRBJ1-1,TRBV18,TGTGCCAGCTCACTGGGACAGAACACTGAAGCTTTCTTT,CASSLGQNTEAFF